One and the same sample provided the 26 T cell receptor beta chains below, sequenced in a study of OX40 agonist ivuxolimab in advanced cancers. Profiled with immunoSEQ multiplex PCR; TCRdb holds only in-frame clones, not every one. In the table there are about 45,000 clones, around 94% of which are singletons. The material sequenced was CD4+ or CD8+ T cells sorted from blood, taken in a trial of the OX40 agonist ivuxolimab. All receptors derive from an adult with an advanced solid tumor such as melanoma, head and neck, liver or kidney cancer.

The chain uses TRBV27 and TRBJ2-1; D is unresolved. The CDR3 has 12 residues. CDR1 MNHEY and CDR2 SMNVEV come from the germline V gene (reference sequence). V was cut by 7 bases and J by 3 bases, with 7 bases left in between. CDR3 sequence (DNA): TGTGCCAGCATGCTCAACTACAATGAGCAGTTCTTC. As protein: CASMLNYNEQFF.

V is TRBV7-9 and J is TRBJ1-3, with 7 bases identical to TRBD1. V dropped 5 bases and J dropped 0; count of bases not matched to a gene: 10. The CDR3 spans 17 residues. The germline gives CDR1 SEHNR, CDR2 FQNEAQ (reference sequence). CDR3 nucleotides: TGTGCCAGCAGCGCTCGGGACAGTTCTAGCTCTGGAAACACCATATATTTT. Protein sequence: CASSARDSSSSGNTIYF.

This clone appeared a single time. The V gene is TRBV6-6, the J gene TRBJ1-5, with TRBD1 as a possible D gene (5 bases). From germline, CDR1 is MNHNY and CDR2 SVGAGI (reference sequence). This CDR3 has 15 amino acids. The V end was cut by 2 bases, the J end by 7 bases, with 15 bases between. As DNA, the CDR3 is TGTGCCAGCAGTTACGGGGCCCCTGGGACCCAGCCCCAGCATTTT. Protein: CASSYGAPGTQPQHF.

In DNA, the CDR3 is TGTGCCAGCAGCCCTGAAGGACGGGGTTACGAGCAGTACTTC. It specifies CASSPEGRGYEQYF. V and J are TRBV5-6 and TRBJ2-7, with a tentative D call TRBD2 (5 bases). The V and J ends lost 4 bases and 4 bases respectively, with 15 bases between them. The CDR3 loop spans 14 amino acids. From germline, CDR1 is SGHDT and CDR2 YYEEEE.

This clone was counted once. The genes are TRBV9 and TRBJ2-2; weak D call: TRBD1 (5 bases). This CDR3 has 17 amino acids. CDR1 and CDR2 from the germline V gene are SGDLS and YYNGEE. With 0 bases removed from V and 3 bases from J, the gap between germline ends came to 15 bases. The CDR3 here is CASSVGTQGGYTGELFF. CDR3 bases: TGTGCCAGCAGCGTAGGAACCCAGGGTGGTTACACCGGGGAGCTGTTTTTT.

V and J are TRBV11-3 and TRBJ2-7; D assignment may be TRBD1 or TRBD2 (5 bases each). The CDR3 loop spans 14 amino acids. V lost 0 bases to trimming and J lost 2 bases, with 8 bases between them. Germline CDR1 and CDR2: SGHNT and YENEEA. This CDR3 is CASSLDGGTYEQYF. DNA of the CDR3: TGTGCCAGCAGCTTAGATGGGGGTACCTACGAGCAGTACTTC.

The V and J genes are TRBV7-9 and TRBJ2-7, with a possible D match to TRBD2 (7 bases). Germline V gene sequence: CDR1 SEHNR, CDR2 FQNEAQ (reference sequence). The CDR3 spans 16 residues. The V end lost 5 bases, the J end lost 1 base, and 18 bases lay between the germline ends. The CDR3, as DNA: TGTGCCAGCAGCCCGAAAGGGGGGGGTATGTCCTACGAGCAGTACTTC. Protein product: CASSPKGGGMSYEQYF.

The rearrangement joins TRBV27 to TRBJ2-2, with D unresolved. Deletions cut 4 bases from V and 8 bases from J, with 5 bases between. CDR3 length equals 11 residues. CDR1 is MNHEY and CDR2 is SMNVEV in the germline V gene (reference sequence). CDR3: CASSSPGELFF. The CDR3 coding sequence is TGTGCCAGCAGTTCCCCGGGGGAGCTGTTTTTT.

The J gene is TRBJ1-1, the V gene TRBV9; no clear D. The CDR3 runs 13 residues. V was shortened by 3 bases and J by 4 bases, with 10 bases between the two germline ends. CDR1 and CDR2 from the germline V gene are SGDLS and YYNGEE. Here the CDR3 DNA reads TGTGCCAGCAGCGGATTGGAGCGCACTGAAGCTTTCTTT. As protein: CASSGLERTEAFF. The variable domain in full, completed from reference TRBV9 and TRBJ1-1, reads DSGVTQTPKHLITATGQRVTLRCSPRSGDLSVYWYQQSLDQGLQFLIQYYNGEERAKGNILERFSAQQFPDLHSELNLSSLELGDSALYFCASSGLERTEAFFGQGTRLTVV.

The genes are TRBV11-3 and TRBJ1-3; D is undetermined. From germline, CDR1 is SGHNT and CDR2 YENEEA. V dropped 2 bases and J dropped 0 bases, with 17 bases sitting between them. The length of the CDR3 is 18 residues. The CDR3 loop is CASSLIGGSAISGNTIYF. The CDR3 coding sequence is TGTGCCAGCAGCTTAATCGGAGGGTCAGCCATCTCTGGAAACACCATATATTTT.

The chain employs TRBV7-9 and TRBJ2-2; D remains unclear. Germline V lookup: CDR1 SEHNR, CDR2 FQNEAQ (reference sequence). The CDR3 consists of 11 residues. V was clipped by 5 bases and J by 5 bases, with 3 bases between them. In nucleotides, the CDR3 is TGTGCCAGCAGCCGAACCGGGGAGCTGTTTTTT. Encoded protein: CASSRTGELFF.

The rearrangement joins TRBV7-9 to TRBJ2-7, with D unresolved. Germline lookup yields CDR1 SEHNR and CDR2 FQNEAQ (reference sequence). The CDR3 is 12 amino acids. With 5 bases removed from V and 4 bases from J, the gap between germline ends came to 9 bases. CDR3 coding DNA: TGTGCCAGCAGCCGCCGGACGTACGAGCAGTACTTC. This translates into CASSRRTYEQYF. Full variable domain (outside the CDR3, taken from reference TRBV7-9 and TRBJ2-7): DTGVSQNPRHKITKRGQNVTFRCDPISEHNRLYWYRQTLGQGPEFLTYFQNEAQLEKSRLLSDRFSAERPKGSFSTLEIQRTEQGDSAMYLCASSRRTYEQYFGPGTRLTVT.

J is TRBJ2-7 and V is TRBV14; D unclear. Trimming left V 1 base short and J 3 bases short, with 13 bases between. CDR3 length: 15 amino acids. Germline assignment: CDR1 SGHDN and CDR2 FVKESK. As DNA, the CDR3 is TGTGCCAGCAGCCAAGGGTGGGCAGGTAACTACGAGCAGTACTTC. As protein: CASSQGWAGNYEQYF.

The CDR3 DNA follows: TGCGCCAGCGGGGGGACTAGCGGGAGCCCCTACGAGCAGTACTTC. It yields the protein CASGGTSGSPYEQYF. This chain uses TRBV10-1 with TRBJ2-7; 14 bases match TRBD2. The CDR3 sequence is 15 residues long. The junction had 5 bases not matched to a gene; V was cut back by 8 bases and J by 2 bases. CDR1 is WNHNN and CDR2 is SYGVQD in the germline V gene (reference sequence).

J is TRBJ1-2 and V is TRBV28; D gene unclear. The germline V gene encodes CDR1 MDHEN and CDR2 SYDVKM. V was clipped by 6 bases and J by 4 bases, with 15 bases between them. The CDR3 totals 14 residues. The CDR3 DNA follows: TGTGCCAGCAGAGAACTTGGACTGAGCTATGGCTACACCTTC. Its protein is CASRELGLSYGYTF.

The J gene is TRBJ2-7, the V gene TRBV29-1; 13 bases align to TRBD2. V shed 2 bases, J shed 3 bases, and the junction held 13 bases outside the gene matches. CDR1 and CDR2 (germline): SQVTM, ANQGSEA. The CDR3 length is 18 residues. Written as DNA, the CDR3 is TGCAGCGTTGAAACGGGACTAGCGGGACCAATCGGGGACTACGAGCAGTACTTC. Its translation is CSVETGLAGPIGDYEQYF.

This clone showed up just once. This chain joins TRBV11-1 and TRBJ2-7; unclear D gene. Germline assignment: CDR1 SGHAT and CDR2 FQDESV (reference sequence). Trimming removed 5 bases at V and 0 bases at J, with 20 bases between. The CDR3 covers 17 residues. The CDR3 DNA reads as TGTGCCAGCAGCGAAGAGTGGCGGAAACAGCACTCCTACGAGCAGTACTTC. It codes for CASSEEWRKQHSYEQYF.

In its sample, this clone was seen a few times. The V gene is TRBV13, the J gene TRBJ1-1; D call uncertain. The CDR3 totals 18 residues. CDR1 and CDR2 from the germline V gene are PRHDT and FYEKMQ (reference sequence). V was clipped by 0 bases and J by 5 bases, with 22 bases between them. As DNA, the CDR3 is TGTGCCAGCAGCTTAGGCGTCAGGATAATGGGGAGAGGGACTGAAGCTTTCTTT. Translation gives CASSLGVRIMGRGTEAFF.

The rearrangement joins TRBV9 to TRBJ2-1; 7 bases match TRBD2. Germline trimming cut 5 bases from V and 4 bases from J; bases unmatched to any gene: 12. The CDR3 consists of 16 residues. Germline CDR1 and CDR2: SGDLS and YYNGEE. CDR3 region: CASSAARGDYYNEQFF. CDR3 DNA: TGTGCCAGCAGTGCTGCCCGAGGGGACTATTACAATGAGCAGTTCTTC.

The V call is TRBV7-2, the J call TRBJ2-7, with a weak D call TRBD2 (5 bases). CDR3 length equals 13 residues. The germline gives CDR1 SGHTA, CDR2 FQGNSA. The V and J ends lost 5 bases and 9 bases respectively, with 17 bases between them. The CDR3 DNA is TGTGCCAGCAGCCCAAAACTAGTGGCGGTGCAGTACTTC. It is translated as CASSPKLVAVQYF.

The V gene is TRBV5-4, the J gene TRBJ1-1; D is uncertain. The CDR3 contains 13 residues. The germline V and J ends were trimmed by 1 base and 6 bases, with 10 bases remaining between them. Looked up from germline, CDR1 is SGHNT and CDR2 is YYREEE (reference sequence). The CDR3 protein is CASSLRVSPEAFF. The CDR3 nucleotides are TGTGCCAGCAGCTTGAGGGTTTCTCCTGAAGCTTTCTTT.

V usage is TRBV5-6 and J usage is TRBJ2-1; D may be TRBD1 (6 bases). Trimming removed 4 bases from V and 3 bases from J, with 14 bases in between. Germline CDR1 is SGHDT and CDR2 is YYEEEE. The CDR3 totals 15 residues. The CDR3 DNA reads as TGTGCCAGCAGCGGCGAGGGGGTATTCTACAATGAGCAGTTCTTC. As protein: CASSGEGVFYNEQFF.

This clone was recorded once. CDR3 sequence reads: CATSTGRARGYNEQFF. The CDR3 DNA is TGTGCCACCAGCACCGGCCGGGCCCGGGGCTACAATGAGCAGTTCTTC. This rearrangement joins TRBV15 to TRBJ2-1; tentative D call: TRBD2 (5 bases). V was pared by 4 bases and J by 3 bases, with 16 bases between. Germline loops: CDR1 LNHNV, CDR2 YYDKDF (reference sequence). CDR3 length equals 16 residues.

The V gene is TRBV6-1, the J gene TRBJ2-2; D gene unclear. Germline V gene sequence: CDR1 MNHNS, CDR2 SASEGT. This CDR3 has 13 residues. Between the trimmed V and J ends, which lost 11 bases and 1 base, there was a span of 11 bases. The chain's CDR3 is CAWAVVNTGELFF. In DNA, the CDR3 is TGTGCCTGGGCAGTCGTGAACACCGGGGAGCTGTTTTTT.

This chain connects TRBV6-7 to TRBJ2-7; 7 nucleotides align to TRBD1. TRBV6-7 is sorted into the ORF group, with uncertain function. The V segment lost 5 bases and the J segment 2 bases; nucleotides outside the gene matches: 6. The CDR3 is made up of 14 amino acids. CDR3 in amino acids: CASSTGQETYEQYF. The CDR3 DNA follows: TGTGCCAGCAGTACCGGACAGGAAACCTACGAGCAGTACTTC.

The CDR3 nucleotides are TGTGCCAGTAGTATACCGCCGACAGGGGTGAACTATGGCTACACCTTC. It specifies CASSIPPTGVNYGYTF. The genes are TRBV19 and TRBJ1-2; 8 bases are shared with TRBD1. CDR1 and CDR2 from the germline V gene are LNHDA and SQIVND (reference sequence). With 2 bases clipped from V and 2 bases from J, the junction kept 7 bases outside the gene matches. The CDR3 totals 16 residues.